These 2 T cell receptor beta chains were all obtained from the same sample, sequenced in a study of T cell responses to AZD1222 COVID-19 vaccine. Data came from immunoSEQ multiplex PCR; TCRdb stores just in-frame clones and leaves some out. The repertoire includes approximately 150,000 clones, around 91% of them detected once, and 5% sits in the top ten. The sequences come from peripheral blood, collected on day 0 of AZD1222 vaccination. The source is an adult in good health.

This chain joins TRBV6-2 or TRBV6-3 and TRBJ1-2, with D uncertain. The CDR3 consists of 12 residues. Deletions cut 2 bases from V and 4 bases from J, with 5 bases between. CDR1 and CDR2 from the germline V gene are MNHEY and SVGEGT. In DNA form, the CDR3 reads TGTGCCAGCAGTTACCCCACCTATGGCTACACCTTC. Translating it yields CASSYPTYGYTF.

The V gene is TRBV28, the J gene TRBJ2-7, with D uncertain. The CDR3 loop spans 14 amino acids. Germline V gene data show CDR1 as MDHEN and CDR2 as SYDVKM. Trimming removed 2 bases from V and 6 bases from J, with 14 bases in between. The CDR3 bases are TGTGCCAGCAGTTTAAGACCTTCGGCTCTCGAGCAGTACTTC. Translated, it gives CASSLRPSALEQYF.